The next 15 T cell receptor beta chains were all read from a single sample in a study of cytotoxic CD8 clonotypes in ibrutinib-treated CLL. Some clones are missing from TCRdb's copy, which holds only in-frame ones; the method was immunoSEQ multiplex PCR. The sample lists fewer than 90,000 clones, about two thirds occurring once. The material sequenced was PBMCs, taken after 12 months of ibrutinib treatment. The receptor source for this set is a human donor with chronic lymphocytic leukemia.

The rearrangement uses TRBV19 and TRBJ2-7, with D hard to call. The CDR3 consists of 13 residues. The ends were cut back, 5 bases at V and 4 bases at J, with 12 bases in the middle. CDR1 is LNHDA and CDR2 is SQIVND in the germline V gene (reference sequence). This chain's CDR3 is CASSFSLRYEQYF. DNA for the CDR3: TGTGCCAGTAGTTTTAGTTTGCGTTACGAGCAGTACTTC.

V gene TRBV11-2 combines with J gene TRBJ2-3; D might be TRBD1 or TRBD2, each matching 5 bases. CDR1 is SGHAT and CDR2 is FQNNGV in the germline V gene. V was cut by 2 bases and J by 5 bases, with 11 bases left in between. The CDR3 is 14 amino acids. As DNA, the CDR3 is TGTGCCAGCAGCTTACGAGGGGCCGGAGATACGCAGTATTTT. It is translated as CASSLRGAGDTQYF.

This clone was detected once. This sequence joins TRBV4-3 and TRBJ1-4, with unresolved D. This CDR3 is built from 18 residues. Germline V gene sequence: CDR1 LGHNA, CDR2 YSLEER. Trimming pared 0 bases from V and 8 bases from J, leaving 22 bases between. The CDR3: CASSQDRTLRAIGEKLFF. Here the CDR3 DNA reads TGCGCCAGCAGCCAAGATCGAACCCTCCGGGCTATCGGGGAAAAACTGTTTTTT.

The chain recombines TRBV19 with TRBJ2-3; the D gene is possibly TRBD2 (5 bases). Per germline, CDR1 LNHDA and CDR2 SQIVND (reference sequence). The CDR3 spans 16 residues. Trimming pared 2 bases from V and 3 bases from J, leaving 15 bases between. DNA of the CDR3: TGTGCCAGTAGTATACTAGGGAGCGTAAGGACAGATACGCAGTATTTT. Translating it yields CASSILGSVRTDTQYF.

This clone was seen once. V and J are TRBV11-1 and TRBJ1-2; maybe TRBD1 (6 bases). Germline assignment: CDR1 SGHAT and CDR2 FQDESV (reference sequence). Trimming stripped 1 base from V and 1 base from J, with 13 bases between. The CDR3 contains 16 residues. In DNA form, the CDR3 reads TGTGCCAGCAGCTTAGAACCAGGGGTTGGTAACTATGGCTACACCTTC. It codes for CASSLEPGVGNYGYTF.

CDR3 sequence (DNA): TGTGCCAGTAGTATCGGAGGGTTTAGCAATCAGCCCCAGCATTTT. This gives the protein CASSIGGFSNQPQHF. The chain combines TRBV19 with TRBJ1-5; no reliable D call. The CDR3 runs to 15 residues. CDR1 and CDR2 (germline): LNHDA, SQIVND (reference sequence). Trimming left V 3 bases short and J 0 bases short, with 9 bases between. The full variable domain, with the rest looked up from reference TRBV19 and TRBJ1-5, is DGGITQSPKYLFRKEGQNVTLSCEQNLNHDAMYWYRQDPGQGLRLIYYSQIVNDFQKGDIAEGYSVSREKKESFPLTVTSAQKNPTAFYLCASSIGGFSNQPQHFGDGTRLSIL.

The rearrangement joins TRBV11-2 to TRBJ1-6; D is undetermined. Per the germline V gene, CDR1 is SGHAT and CDR2 is FQNNGV. V was clipped by 7 bases and J by 11 bases, with 24 bases between them. The CDR3 totals 16 residues. The CDR3 spells CASKTEDSRRKAPLHF. CDR3 nucleotide sequence: TGTGCCAGCAAAACAGAGGATAGCCGAAGAAAGGCACCCCTCCACTTT.

The chain carries TRBV5-1 and TRBJ2-7, with a tentative D call TRBD1 (6 bases). Trimming took off 1 base at V and 1 base at J, with 9 bases between the two ends. This CDR3 has 14 amino acids. CDR1 is SGHRS, CDR2 YFSETQ, per germline. The chain's CDR3 is CASSLYRESYEQYF. In DNA form, the CDR3 reads TGCGCCAGCAGCTTGTACAGGGAATCCTACGAGCAGTACTTC.

The chain employs TRBV7-2 and TRBJ1-1; D unresolved. The V end lost 1 base, the J end lost 9 bases, and 6 bases lay between the germline ends. CDR1 is SGHTA, CDR2 FQGNSA, per germline. The CDR3 consists of 11 residues. The CDR3 loop is CASSLGNKAFF. Written as DNA, the CDR3 is TGTGCCAGCAGCTTAGGCAACAAAGCTTTCTTT.

The gene calls are TRBV12-5 and TRBJ2-2, with 8 positions matching TRBD1. Looked up from germline, CDR1 is LGHNT and CDR2 is FRNRAP. The CDR3 has 17 residues. With 3 bases clipped from V and 3 bases from J, the junction kept 9 bases outside the gene matches. The CDR3 protein is CASGFNWQGAYTGELFF. CDR3 DNA: TGTGCTAGTGGTTTCAATTGGCAGGGGGCATACACCGGGGAGCTGTTTTTT.

The V call is TRBV6-5, the J call TRBJ2-2; D ambiguous. The CDR3 is made up of 12 amino acids. Trimming left V 6 bases short and J 6 bases short, with 8 bases between. Germline V lookup: CDR1 MNHEY, CDR2 SVGAGI. The CDR3 loop is CASSPPAGELFF. In DNA form, the CDR3 reads TGTGCCAGCAGCCCGCCGGCCGGGGAGCTGTTTTTT.

CDR3 sequence (DNA): TGTGCCAGCAGCGGGGGGTCCCTCGCCGGGGAGCTGTTTTTT. Its translation: CASSGGSLAGELFF. The chain uses TRBV7-9 and TRBJ2-2; tentative D call: TRBD2 (6 bases). Germline V gene lookup returns CDR1 SEHNR and CDR2 FQNEAQ (reference sequence). Trimming took off 5 bases at V and 6 bases at J, with 13 bases between the two ends. CDR3 size: 14 residues.

Remarks on this clone: In the same sample, other DNA sequences code for this CDR3. The rearrangement links TRBV18 to TRBJ2-2, with D hard to call. This CDR3 has 12 amino acids. V lost 2 bases and J 3 bases, leaving 1 base between the germline ends. Germline values: CDR1 KGHSH, CDR2 LQKENI. The DNA for the CDR3 is TGTGCCAGCTCACCAGACACCGGGGAGCTGTTTTTT. Its translation: CASSPDTGELFF.

This chain joins TRBV7-9 and TRBJ2-2; 9 bases map to TRBD1. This CDR3 has 16 residues. The germline V gene has CDR1 SEHNR and CDR2 FQNEAQ (reference sequence). The trim removed 4 bases at V and 8 bases at J, leaving 11 bases unmatched. CDR3 coding DNA: TGTGCCAGCAGCTCCCCGGGACAGGGATATTCAGGGGAGCTGTTTTTT. Translating gives CASSSPGQGYSGELFF.

The chain links TRBV11-2 to TRBJ1-6, with 7 bases matching TRBD1. J was trimmed by 14 bases and V by 6 bases; bases with no gene match: 16. From germline, CDR1 is SGHAT and CDR2 FQNNGV. The CDR3 has 15 residues. CDR3 amino acids: CASRPGTVGGGALHF. CDR3 nucleotides: TGTGCCAGCAGACCAGGGACAGTCGGAGGTGGGGCCCTCCACTTT.